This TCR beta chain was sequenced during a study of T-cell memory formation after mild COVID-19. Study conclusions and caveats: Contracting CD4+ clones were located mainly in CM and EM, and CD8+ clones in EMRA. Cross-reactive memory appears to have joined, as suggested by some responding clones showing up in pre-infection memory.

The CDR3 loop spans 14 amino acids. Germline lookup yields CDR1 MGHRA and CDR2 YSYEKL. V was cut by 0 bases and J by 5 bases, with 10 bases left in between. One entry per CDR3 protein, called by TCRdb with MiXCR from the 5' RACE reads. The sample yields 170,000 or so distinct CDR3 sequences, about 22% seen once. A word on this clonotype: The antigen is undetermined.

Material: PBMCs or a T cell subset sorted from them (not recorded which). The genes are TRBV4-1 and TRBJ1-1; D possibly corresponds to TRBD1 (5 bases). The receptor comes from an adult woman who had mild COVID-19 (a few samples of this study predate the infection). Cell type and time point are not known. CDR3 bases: TGCGCCAGCAGCCAAGAGGTGGGGGTTACTGAAGCTTTCTTT. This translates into CASSQEVGVTEAFF.